The 32 T cell receptor beta chains given below trace back to one sample, sequenced in a study of a mutant IDH1 vaccine in newly diagnosed glioma. Their recognized antigens are unknown. TCRdb's table, derived via immunoSEQ multiplex PCR, lists solely in-frame clones and lacks some. Of about 13,000 clones listed, just over 75% are singletons. The time point denotes: week 47, end of study. Each dose of the vaccine consisted of 300 ug of mutant IDH1 20-mer peptide, with topical imiquimod. This material consisted of PBMCs, taken from a glioma patient whose treatment included an IDH1 peptide vaccine. The receptors were sampled from a woman in her 40s with glioma.

This clone occurred once. The chain links TRBV5-5 to TRBJ1-2; 7 bases are a match to TRBD1. The CDR3 is 14 residues long. J was trimmed by 4 bases and V by 3 bases; bases with no gene match: 6. Germline V gene lookup returns CDR1 SGHKS and CDR2 YYEKEE (reference sequence). The CDR3 spells CASSSTGIPYGYTF. Here the CDR3 DNA reads TGTGCCAGCAGCTCGACAGGGATACCCTATGGCTACACCTTC.

The chain uses TRBV5-1 and TRBJ2-3; D remains ambiguous. V was cut by 6 bases and J by 2 bases, with 16 bases left in between. Looked up from germline, CDR1 is SGHRS and CDR2 is YFSETQ. This CDR3 is built from 15 residues. This CDR3 reads CASTPRGQPTDTQYF. As DNA, the CDR3 is TGCGCCAGCACCCCCCGTGGGCAGCCCACAGATACGCAGTATTTT.

This chain connects TRBV9 to TRBJ2-3; 12 nucleotides align to TRBD1. CDR1 is SGDLS and CDR2 is YYNGEE in the germline V gene. V shed 4 bases and J 6 bases; nucleotides not matched to a gene: 12. The CDR3 runs 17 residues. DNA of the CDR3: TGTGCCAGCAGCTCGTCTCGGGACAGGGGGCGGGCCGATACGCAGTATTTT. Protein sequence: CASSSSRDRGRADTQYF.

This rearrangement joins TRBV5-5 to TRBJ2-2; TRBD2 is a possible D gene (5 bases). Per germline, CDR1 SGHKS and CDR2 YYEKEE (reference sequence). The V and J ends lost 4 bases and 7 bases respectively, with 20 bases between them. The CDR3 consists of 16 residues. The CDR3 is CASSLPSPGRGGELFF. CDR3 nucleotides: TGTGCCAGCAGCCTCCCCTCCCCGGGGAGAGGCGGGGAGCTGTTTTTT. The full variable domain, with the rest looked up from reference TRBV5-5 and TRBJ2-2, is DAGVTQSPTHLIKTRGQQVTLRCSPISGHKSVSWYQQVLGQGPQFIFQYYEKEERGRGNFPDRFSARQFPNYSSELNVNALLLGDSALYLCASSLPSPGRGGELFFGEGSRLTVL.

The rearrangement joins TRBV4-1 to TRBJ2-7; TRBD2 matches at 9 bases. Germline loops: CDR1 MGHRA, CDR2 YSYEKL. V lost 4 bases, J lost 0 bases, and 13 bases stayed unmatched. CDR3 length: 18 amino acids. The CDR3 loop reads CASSLPRTSGRNSYEQYF. The CDR3 bases are TGCGCCAGCAGCCTCCCGAGAACTAGCGGGCGTAACTCCTACGAGCAGTACTTC.

The chain recombines TRBV28 with TRBJ1-1, with D tentatively TRBD1 (6 bases). The germline V gene encodes CDR1 MDHEN and CDR2 SYDVKM. CDR3 length: 14 residues. Trimming shortened V by 5 bases and J by 8 bases, and 18 bases separated the two germline ends. CDR3 loop: CASSLQQGAREAFF. Here the CDR3 DNA reads TGTGCCAGCAGTCTCCAACAGGGAGCCAGGGAAGCTTTCTTT.

This clone was found once. This chain connects TRBV28 to TRBJ1-2; no reliable D call. CDR1 is MDHEN, CDR2 SYDVKM, per germline. Trimming left V 5 bases short and J 3 bases short, with 13 bases between. The CDR3 runs to 14 residues. The CDR3 is CASSLRRVDYGYTF. CDR3 DNA sequence: TGTGCCAGCAGTCTACGGAGGGTGGACTATGGCTACACCTTC.

This chain links TRBV2 with TRBJ2-1; 14 nucleotides agree with TRBD2. The CDR3 has 15 amino acids. The germline V gene has CDR1 SNHLY and CDR2 FYNNEI. The V segment lost 4 bases and the J segment 8 bases; nucleotides outside the gene matches: 4. The CDR3 nucleotides read TGTGCCAGCAGTGCAGGGACTAGCGGGAGCGATGAGCAGTTCTTC. This sequence encodes CASSAGTSGSDEQFF.

The J gene is TRBJ2-1, the V gene TRBV4-2; D may be TRBD2 (5 bases). V lost 1 base to trimming and J lost 7 bases, with 14 bases between them. This CDR3 is built from 15 residues. Germline CDR1 LGHNA, CDR2 YNFKEQ. CDR3 region: CASSQGGERLNEQFF. DNA for the CDR3: TGTGCCAGCAGCCAAGGAGGCGAGCGGCTAAATGAGCAGTTCTTC.

The DNA of the CDR3 is TGTGCCAGCAGTTTAAGACGGGGAAGGGACTCTGGAAACACCATATATTTT. Protein product: CASSLRRGRDSGNTIYF. The chain couples TRBV27 to TRBJ1-3; D is unclear. CDR1 is MNHEY and CDR2 is SMNVEV in the germline V gene (reference sequence). With 2 bases removed from V and 0 bases from J, the gap between germline ends came to 14 bases. The CDR3 totals 17 residues.

This clone was counted once. CDR3 region: CASAGEREAETQYF. CDR3 bases: TGTGCCAGCGCAGGCGAGCGGGAAGCGGAGACCCAGTACTTC. J is TRBJ2-5 and V is TRBV2, with 7 bases fitting TRBD2. This CDR3 contains 14 residues. Germline CDR1 SNHLY, CDR2 FYNNEI. The J segment lost 5 bases and the V segment lost 8 bases, leaving 11 bases of the junction unmatched.

The chain joins TRBV11-3 to TRBJ2-5; weak D call: TRBD2 (6 bases). Germline V gene sequence: CDR1 SGHNT, CDR2 YENEEA. The CDR3 is 13 amino acids. Trimming left V 5 bases short and J 5 bases short, with 12 bases between. CDR3 nucleotides: TGTGCCAGCAGCCGTAGCGGACGGGAGACCCAGTACTTC. Amino acids: CASSRSGRETQYF.

This clone was counted between two and nine times. This chain uses TRBV27 with TRBJ2-7; no clear D gene. V shed 3 bases and J shed 6 bases, with 12 bases lying between them. Germline V CDR1 and CDR2: MNHEY, SMNVEV (reference sequence). The length of the CDR3 is 13 residues. The DNA of the CDR3 is TGTGCCAGCAGTTTTATTCCTCACTCCGAGCAGTACTTC. Its translation: CASSFIPHSEQYF.

This rearrangement joins TRBV5-6 to TRBJ2-1; D is uncertain. The V end lost 1 base, the J end lost 1 base, and 12 bases lay between the germline ends. The CDR3 has 16 residues. The germline gives CDR1 SGHDT, CDR2 YYEEEE. The CDR3 here is CASSLSVGGSYNEQFF. In DNA form, the CDR3 reads TGTGCCAGCAGCTTGTCCGTTGGTGGTTCCTACAATGAGCAGTTCTTC.

This clone was detected once. CDR3 sequence (DNA): TGTGCCAGCAGCTCGACAGGTAGAGAGACCCAGTACTTC. Translated: CASSSTGRETQYF. The genes are TRBV7-2 and TRBJ2-5, with D possibly being TRBD1 (6 bases). This CDR3 is built from 13 residues. V dropped 4 bases and J dropped 4 bases, with 10 bases sitting between them. Per germline, CDR1 SGHTA and CDR2 FQGNSA.

This chain joins TRBV7-9 and TRBJ2-5, with D hard to call. Germline V gene lookup returns CDR1 SEHNR and CDR2 FQNEAQ (reference sequence). The CDR3 contains 18 residues. The V and J ends lost 0 bases and 2 bases respectively, with 19 bases between them. CDR3 nucleotides: TGTGCCAGCAGCTTAGCGGCGAGCGCACTGTACCAGCAAGAGACCCAGTACTTC. It encodes CASSLAASALYQQETQYF.

The rearrangement links TRBV14 to TRBJ2-3, with a weak D call TRBD2 (6 bases). The V end was cut by 4 bases, the J end by 4 bases, with 12 bases between. This CDR3 has 14 amino acids. CDR1 and CDR2 from the germline V gene are SGHDN and FVKESK. The CDR3: CASSLVGLADTQYF. CDR3 nucleotide sequence: TGTGCCAGCAGCCTCGTGGGACTCGCAGATACGCAGTATTTT.

The chain joins TRBV29-1 to TRBJ2-7; D is unresolved. There are 12 residues in the CDR3. V lost 7 bases to trimming and J lost 3 bases, with 13 bases between them. Germline V gives CDR1 SQVTM, CDR2 ANQGSEA. CDR3 nucleotides: TGCAGCGGTGGTACAGTAAACTACGAGCAGTACTTC. Protein: CSGGTVNYEQYF.

This clone appeared once. The chain joins TRBV5-6 to TRBJ2-4; D is ambiguous. The CDR3 is 11 residues long. Germline V CDR1 and CDR2: SGHDT, YYEEEE. V shed 4 bases and J shed 8 bases, with 7 bases lying between them. The CDR3 region has the DNA TGTGCCAGCAGCCCGGTACACATTCAGTACTTC. This codes for CASSPVHIQYF.

The V and J genes are TRBV16 and TRBJ2-4; D may be TRBD2 (5 bases). V was pared by 4 bases and J by 15 bases, with 16 bases between. The germline CDR1 and CDR2 sequences are KGHSY and FQNENV. The CDR3 totals 12 residues. CDR3: CASSRGAAERYF. In DNA, the CDR3 is TGTGCCAGCAGCCGCGGAGCGGCTGAGCGGTACTTC.

The rearrangement joins TRBV6-1 to TRBJ2-6, with a possible D match to TRBD1 (6 bases). From germline, CDR1 is MNHNS and CDR2 SASEGT. The CDR3 sequence is 15 residues long. Trimming removed 6 bases at V and 2 bases at J, with 11 bases between. CDR3 sequence: CASRGADAGANVLTF. In DNA form, the CDR3 reads TGTGCCAGCAGGGGGGCTGACGCTGGGGCCAACGTCCTGACTTTC.

V gene TRBV29-1 combines with J gene TRBJ2-3; TRBD1 or TRBD2 may be the D gene (6 bases each). The germline gives CDR1 SQVTM, CDR2 ANQGSEA. The CDR3 sequence is 17 residues long. Trimming left V 2 bases short and J 6 bases short, with 24 bases between. The DNA of the CDR3 is TGCAGCGTTGAAAACCCTCTTCGACAGGTTGGGGGGGATACGCAGTATTTT. This gives the protein CSVENPLRQVGGDTQYF.

The V gene is TRBV2, the J gene TRBJ1-1, with D hard to call. The CDR3 is 11 residues long. CDR1 is SNHLY, CDR2 FYNNEI, per germline. V was trimmed by 9 bases and J by 6 bases, leaving 11 bases between them. The CDR3 here is CASSAWAEAFF. In nucleotides, the CDR3 is TGTGCCAGTAGCGCGTGGGCTGAAGCTTTCTTT.

V and J are TRBV5-1 and TRBJ2-1, with a tentative D call TRBD2 (6 bases). The germline CDR1 and CDR2 sequences are SGHRS and YFSETQ. This CDR3 has 13 amino acids. V shed 2 bases and J shed 5 bases, with 8 bases lying between them. In DNA, the CDR3 is TGCGCCAGCAGCTTTAGCGGAAACAATGAGCAGTTCTTC. Translated: CASSFSGNNEQFF.

The chain recombines TRBV21-1 with TRBJ2-7. TRBV21-1 is a listed pseudogene. CDR3 length: 10 residues. The CDR3 spells CASSKYEQYF. CDR3 DNA sequence: TGTGCCAGCAGCAAATACGAGCAGTACTTC.

This chain links TRBV10-1 with TRBJ1-2; no reliable D call. Looked up from germline, CDR1 is WNHNN and CDR2 is SYGVQD (reference sequence). V dropped 6 bases and J dropped 0 bases, with 14 bases sitting between them. This CDR3 has 15 amino acids. The CDR3: CASSPKHLSNYGYTF. CDR3 coding DNA: TGCGCCAGCAGCCCCAAGCACCTCTCTAACTATGGCTACACCTTC.

The chain couples TRBV18 to TRBJ2-7; 13 bases align to TRBD2. The CDR3 sequence is 18 residues long. CDR1 KGHSH and CDR2 LQKENI come from the germline V gene. J lost 5 bases, V lost 6 bases, and 16 bases had no gene match. CDR3 nucleotides: TGTGCCAGCTCCGCCGCGGGGGCCACTAGCGGGAGGGCGCACGAGCAGTACTTC. It yields the protein CASSAAGATSGRAHEQYF.

The CDR3 DNA sequence: TGTGCCAGCAGCCAAGATCGGACAGGGGGCGGCTACACCTTC. Translation gives CASSQDRTGGGYTF. The J gene is TRBJ1-2, the V gene TRBV4-2, with 11 positions matching TRBD1. Looked up from germline, CDR1 is LGHNA and CDR2 is YNFKEQ. CDR3 length: 14 amino acids. The J segment lost 8 bases and the V segment lost 0 bases, leaving 2 bases of the junction unmatched.

Points on this clone: A junction boundary mismatches the germline segment, possibly from a read error. The CDR3 DNA sequence: TGTGCCAGCAGTTACGGTCGCTCCTACGAGCAGTGCTTC. This translates into CASSYGRSYEQCF. V gene TRBV6-5 combines with J gene TRBJ2-7; D remains ambiguous. This CDR3 has 13 residues. CDR1 is MNHEY and CDR2 is SVGAGI in the germline V gene.

In this sample, this clone turned up a few times. The genes are TRBV10-3 and TRBJ1-5, with no clear D. Germline CDR1 reads ENHRY; CDR2 reads SYGVKD. V lost 10 bases and J lost 3, with 13 bases in between. CDR3 size: 13 residues. The CDR3 sequence: CATNSGLNQPQHF. DNA for the CDR3: TGTGCCACCAACAGTGGACTCAATCAGCCCCAGCATTTT.

In its sample, this clone was seen once. This chain joins TRBV6-6 and TRBJ2-1, with 8 bases lining up with TRBD2. CDR3 length: 14 amino acids. Germline trimming cut 8 bases from V and 0 bases from J; bases unmatched to any gene: 3. CDR1 MNHNY and CDR2 SVGAGI come from the germline V gene (reference sequence). Here the CDR3 reads CASWSGSSYNEQFF. CDR3 nucleotide sequence: TGTGCCAGCTGGAGCGGGAGCTCCTACAATGAGCAGTTCTTC.

V and J are TRBV4-3 and TRBJ2-1; 12 bases agree with TRBD2. In germline, CDR1 is LGHNA, CDR2 YSLEER. The CDR3 extends over 16 amino acids. J gave up 7 bases and V 3 bases, and 7 bases lay outside the gene matches. The CDR3 DNA reads as TGCGCCAGCAGCCACTTACCTAGCGGGGGGGCTAATGAGCAGTTCTTC. Translation gives CASSHLPSGGANEQFF.